This T cell receptor (beta chain) is drawn from a study of identical twins. The V end was cut by 4 bases, the J end by 5 bases, with 8 bases between. The CDR3 is made up of 11 amino acids. Germline lookup yields CDR1 DFQATT and CDR2 SNEGSKA (reference sequence). This clonotype showed up just a few times. From the 5' RACE reads, TCRdb called clonotypes with MiXCR, one entry per CDR3 protein. The sample records roughly 250,000 distinct CDR3 sequences, around 6.6% being singletons. The sample was also reused in another study, on yellow fever vaccine responses in identical twins.

The clonotype was recovered from a woman younger than 35 in good health. Sequenced input: memory (CD45RO+) T cells sorted from blood. V usage is TRBV20-1 and J usage is TRBJ2-5; possibly TRBD1 or TRBD2 for D (5 bases each). CDR3 residues: CSAMGEETQYF. CDR3 coding DNA: TGCAGTGCTATGGGGGAGGAGACCCAGTACTTC.